These 11 T cell receptor beta chains share one sample of origin, sequenced in a study of cytomegalovirus exposure and HLA in healthy donors. The primer mix had 60 Vbeta and 13 Jbeta primers. This table comes from immunoSEQ multiplex PCR, and its TCRdb copy is limited to in-frame clones, with some not included. This sample has some 160,000 clones, with about two thirds found just once. The specimen was PBMCs. These receptor sequences come from a man aged 55 to 70 in good health and CMV-seronegative.

The chain couples TRBV7-9 to TRBJ2-1; D gene unclear. CDR1 is SEHNR, CDR2 FQNEAQ, per germline (reference sequence). The CDR3 sequence is 12 residues long. V was shortened by 3 bases and J by 7 bases, with 7 bases between the two germline ends. CDR3 DNA: TGTGCCAGCAGCTTCACTTTAAATGAGCAGTTCTTC. Its protein product is CASSFTLNEQFF.

This clone was picked up one time. The chain joins TRBV6-1 to TRBJ2-7; TRBD1 agrees at 9 bases. The CDR3 covers 15 residues. Trimming removed 3 bases from V and 0 bases from J; junction bases left unmatched: 3. Germline CDR1 and CDR2: MNHNS and SASEGT. The CDR3 DNA reads TGTGCCAGCAGTGATTCGGACAGGGGCTCCTACGAGCAGTACTTC. Residues: CASSDSDRGSYEQYF.

V is TRBV5-6 and J is TRBJ2-3; possible D gene TRBD1, 5 bases. The CDR3 loop spans 15 amino acids. The V and J ends lost 2 bases and 2 bases respectively, with 12 bases between them. CDR1 is SGHDT and CDR2 is YYEEEE in the germline V gene. As DNA, the CDR3 is TGTGCCAGCAGCTTTTTGGGGCCAAACACAGATACGCAGTATTTT. Residues: CASSFLGPNTDTQYF. Full variable domain (remainder filled in from reference TRBV5-6 and TRBJ2-3): DAGVTQSPTHLIKTRGQQVTLRCSPKSGHDTVSWYQQALGQGPQFIFQYYEEEERQRGNFPDRFSGHQFPNYSSELNVNALLLGDSALYLCASSFLGPNTDTQYFGPGTRLTVL.

The rearrangement links TRBV15 to TRBJ2-1, with D perhaps matching TRBD1 (7 bases). The CDR3 runs 16 residues. V lost 1 base and J lost 3, with 13 bases in between. Germline CDR1 reads LNHNV; CDR2 reads YYDKDF (reference sequence). The DNA for the CDR3 is TGTGCCACCAGCAGAGTGCCCAGGGGGGACTACAATGAGCAGTTCTTC. Protein product: CATSRVPRGDYNEQFF.

The rearrangement joins TRBV13 to TRBJ2-1, with TRBD2 matching 8 bases. J was trimmed by 4 bases and V by 5 bases; bases with no gene match: 10. This CDR3 has 16 amino acids. Germline V gene lookup returns CDR1 PRHDT and CDR2 FYEKMQ (reference sequence). CDR3: CASSTAGSGGYNEQFF. CDR3 bases: TGTGCCAGCAGCACCGCGGGCAGCGGGGGTTACAATGAGCAGTTCTTC.

V gene TRBV29-1 combines with J gene TRBJ2-3, with TRBD1 matching 11 bases. The CDR3 length is 13 residues. Germline V gene data show CDR1 as SQVTM and CDR2 as ANQGSEA. The ends lost 8 bases at V and 5 bases at J; junction bases unmatched: 6. CDR3 amino acids: CSFRTGGIDTQYF. The CDR3, as DNA: TGCAGCTTCCGGACAGGGGGCATAGATACGCAGTATTTT.

The chain is built from TRBV7-7 and TRBJ2-7; 13 positions agree with TRBD2. The CDR3 has 15 amino acids. Germline V CDR1 and CDR2: SSHAT, FNYEAQ (reference sequence). The trim removed 5 bases at V and 3 bases at J, leaving 4 bases unmatched. The chain's CDR3 is CASSPGTSGIYEQYF. The CDR3 DNA follows: TGTGCCAGCAGCCCCGGGACTAGCGGGATCTACGAGCAGTACTTC.

V and J are TRBV5-8 and TRBJ2-5; 11 bases are a match to TRBD1. The J call is doubtful: the DNA matches TRBJ2-7 better. Germline CDR1 reads SGHTS; CDR2 reads YDEGEE. The CDR3 spans 16 residues. The CDR3 nucleotides are TGTGCCAGCAGCTCCGGGACAGGGGGAAAACGAGGCGAGCAGTACTTC. Protein sequence: CASSSGTGGKRGEQYF.

The J gene is TRBJ2-7, the V gene TRBV4-3; possibly TRBD2 for D (7 bases). The CDR3 is made up of 15 amino acids. V lost 0 bases to trimming and J lost 5 bases, with 14 bases between them. Germline V gives CDR1 LGHNA, CDR2 YSLEER. The CDR3 spells CASSQDWGGGNEQYF. CDR3 in DNA: TGCGCCAGCAGCCAAGATTGGGGGGGCGGGAACGAGCAGTACTTC.

The chain uses TRBV27 and TRBJ1-2; perhaps TRBD1 as D (6 bases). Trimming took off 6 bases at V and 4 bases at J, with 15 bases between the two ends. Germline V CDR1 and CDR2: MNHEY, SMNVEV (reference sequence). The CDR3 runs 14 residues. CDR3 sequence (DNA): TGTGCCAGCAGCGATAATGACAGGAGCTATGGCTACACCTTC. Its translation: CASSDNDRSYGYTF.

V gene TRBV11-2 combines with J gene TRBJ2-3, with D possibly TRBD2 on 5 matching bases. Germline V gene data show CDR1 as SGHAT and CDR2 as FQNNGV. This CDR3 comprises 16 residues. The V gene lost 4 bases and the J gene lost 0 bases, with 14 bases spanning the gap. This chain's CDR3 is CASSSGLSASTDTQYF. The CDR3 DNA reads TGTGCCAGCAGCTCCGGACTGTCTGCTAGCACAGATACGCAGTATTTT.